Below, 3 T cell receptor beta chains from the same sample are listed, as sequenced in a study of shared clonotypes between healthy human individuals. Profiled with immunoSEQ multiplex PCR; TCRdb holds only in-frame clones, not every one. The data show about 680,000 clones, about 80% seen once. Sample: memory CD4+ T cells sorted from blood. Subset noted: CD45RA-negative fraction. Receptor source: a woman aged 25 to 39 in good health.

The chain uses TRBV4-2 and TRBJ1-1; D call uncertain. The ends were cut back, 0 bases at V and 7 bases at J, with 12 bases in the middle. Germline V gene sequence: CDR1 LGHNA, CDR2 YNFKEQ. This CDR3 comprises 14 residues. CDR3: CASSQDGVLDEAFF. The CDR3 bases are TGTGCCAGCAGCCAAGATGGCGTTCTTGATGAAGCTTTCTTT.

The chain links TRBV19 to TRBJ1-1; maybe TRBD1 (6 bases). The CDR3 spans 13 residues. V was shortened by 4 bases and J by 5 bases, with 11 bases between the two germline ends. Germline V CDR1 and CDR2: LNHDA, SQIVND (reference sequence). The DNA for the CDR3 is TGTGCCAGTAGTAGGTGGAGGGGGACTGAAGCTTTCTTT. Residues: CASSRWRGTEAFF.

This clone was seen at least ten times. In nucleotides, the CDR3 is TGTGCCAGCAGTACCCGCCGGGACAGGGGAGAAGCTTTCTTT. Translation: CASSTRRDRGEAFF. The V call is TRBV6-5, the J call TRBJ1-1; 10 bases fit TRBD1. The CDR3 runs 14 residues. Per germline, CDR1 MNHEY and CDR2 SVGAGI. J gave up 8 bases and V 5 bases, and 8 bases lay outside the gene matches.